The rows below give T cell receptor beta chains drawn from one sample of a study of blood T cell repertoires in COVID-19. Sequenced by immunoSEQ multiplex PCR; TCRdb stores in-frame clones only, minus some. The table shows about 160,000 clones, with roughly 81% occurring only once. Input material: peripheral blood. The source of these receptors is a woman aged 50 to 60 with COVID-19, enrolled during active disease. Both conserved end residues are part of each CDR3. A D gene is named only where the DNA matches it firmly. Clone size is given for some rows only: seen once, a few or many times, or a class if the clone is expanded.

cdr3_aa: CASRQGSGNTEAFF; cdr3_nt: TGTGCCAGCCGCCAGGGGAGCGGGAACACTGAAGCTTTCTTT; j_call: TRBJ1-1; d_call: NA; v_call: TRBV5-6; cdr3_length: 14; clone_size: NA
cdr3_aa: CASSLPRTYEQYF; cdr3_nt: TGTGCCAGCAGCTTACCACGGACTTACGAGCAGTACTTC; j_call: TRBJ2-7; d_call: NA; v_call: TRBV7-2; cdr3_length: 13; clone_size: NA
cdr3_aa: CASSLDKNEKLFF; cdr3_nt: TGTGCCAGCAGCTTGGACAAGAATGAAAAACTGTTTTTT; j_call: TRBJ1-4; d_call: NA; v_call: TRBV7-2; cdr3_length: 13; clone_size: NA
cdr3_aa: CASTRRGESDEKLFF; cdr3_nt: TGCGCCAGCACCCGCCGGGGGGAATCGGATGAAAAACTGTTTTTT; j_call: TRBJ1-4; d_call: NA; v_call: TRBV4-1; cdr3_length: 15; clone_size: NA
cdr3_aa: CATSRDSGSTYEQYF; cdr3_nt: TGTGCCACCAGCAGAGATAGCGGGAGCACCTACGAGCAGTACTTC; j_call: TRBJ2-7; d_call: TRBD2; v_call: TRBV15; cdr3_length: 15; clone_size: NA
cdr3_aa: CASSPGRVGEKLFF; cdr3_nt: TGTGCCAGCAGTCCAGGCAGGGTAGGAGAAAAACTGTTTTTT; j_call: TRBJ1-4; d_call: NA; v_call: TRBV7-2; cdr3_length: 14; clone_size: NA
cdr3_aa: CASSERGRGAVINEQFF; cdr3_nt: TGTGCCAGCAGTGAAAGGGGTCGGGGGGCCGTGATCAATGAGCAGTTCTTC; j_call: TRBJ2-1; d_call: NA; v_call: TRBV6-1; cdr3_length: 17; clone_size: NA
cdr3_aa: CASSLSRDRVGYTF; cdr3_nt: TGTGCCAGCAGCTTATCCCGGGACAGGGTAGGCTACACCTTC; j_call: TRBJ1-2; d_call: TRBD1; v_call: TRBV7-9; cdr3_length: 14; clone_size: few
cdr3_aa: CASSQQGGNQPQHF; cdr3_nt: TGTGCCAGCAGCCAACAGGGTGGCAATCAGCCCCAGCATTTT; j_call: TRBJ1-5; d_call: NA; v_call: TRBV3-1/TRBV3-2; cdr3_length: 14; clone_size: once
cdr3_aa: CATSGRGTGELFF; cdr3_nt: TGTGCCACCAGTGGAAGGGGTACCGGGGAGCTGTTTTTT; j_call: TRBJ2-2; d_call: NA; v_call: TRBV24-1; cdr3_length: 13; clone_size: NA
cdr3_aa: CASSVVAGTDTQYF; cdr3_nt: TGTGCCAGCAGCGTAGTGGCAGGCACAGATACGCAGTATTTT; j_call: TRBJ2-3; d_call: NA; v_call: TRBV9; cdr3_length: 14; clone_size: NA
cdr3_aa: CASSSGGGAKSSSGELFF; cdr3_nt: TGTGCCAGCAGCTCCGGTGGGGGGGCCAAGTCGTCTTCCGGGGAGCTGTTTTTT; j_call: TRBJ2-2; d_call: NA; v_call: TRBV28; cdr3_length: 18; clone_size: NA
cdr3_aa: CASSEKQGSYGYTF; cdr3_nt: TGTGCCAGCAGTGAAAAGCAGGGGTCCTATGGCTACACCTTC; j_call: TRBJ1-2; d_call: NA; v_call: TRBV6-1; cdr3_length: 14; clone_size: few
cdr3_aa: CASSPPQGYNEQFF; cdr3_nt: TGTGCCAGCTCACCACCGCAGGGCTACAATGAGCAGTTCTTC; j_call: TRBJ2-1; d_call: NA; v_call: TRBV18; cdr3_length: 14; clone_size: NA
cdr3_aa: CASSVASEGGYGYTF; cdr3_nt: TGTGCCAGCAGCGTAGCTTCAGAAGGGGGCTATGGCTACACCTTC; j_call: TRBJ1-2; d_call: NA; v_call: TRBV9; cdr3_length: 15; clone_size: NA
cdr3_aa: CAVPPRRTDTQYF; cdr3_nt: TGTGCCGTTCCACCCCGGAGGACAGATACGCAGTATTTT; j_call: TRBJ2-3; d_call: NA; v_call: TRBV10-3; cdr3_length: 13; clone_size: NA
cdr3_aa: CASSPIDRNYEQYF; cdr3_nt: TGCGCCAGCAGCCCGATCGACAGGAACTACGAGCAGTACTTC; j_call: TRBJ2-7; d_call: NA; v_call: TRBV5-1; cdr3_length: 14; clone_size: NA
cdr3_aa: CAISDKARTGAYNEQFF; cdr3_nt: TGTGCCATCAGTGATAAGGCCAGGACAGGAGCCTACAATGAGCAGTTCTTC; j_call: TRBJ2-1; d_call: TRBD1; v_call: TRBV10-3; cdr3_length: 17; clone_size: NA
cdr3_aa: CASSLGPGATNEKLFF; cdr3_nt: TGTGCCAGCAGTTTAGGCCCTGGAGCAACTAATGAAAAACTGTTTTTT; j_call: TRBJ1-4; d_call: NA; v_call: TRBV28; cdr3_length: 16; clone_size: NA
cdr3_aa: CASSQVGGQASNQPQHF; cdr3_nt: TGCGCCAGCAGCCAAGTAGGGGGACAGGCATCAAATCAGCCCCAGCATTTT; j_call: TRBJ1-5; d_call: TRBD1; v_call: TRBV4-1; cdr3_length: 17; clone_size: NA
cdr3_aa: CASRQFRVWGNQPQHF; cdr3_nt: TGTGCCAGCAGGCAGTTCAGGGTTTGGGGCAATCAGCCCCAGCATTTT; j_call: TRBJ1-5; d_call: NA; v_call: TRBV21-1; cdr3_length: 16; clone_size: few
cdr3_aa: CASSGTPGWTDTQYF; cdr3_nt: TGTGCCAGCTCCGGGACTCCGGGGTGGACAGATACGCAGTATTTT; j_call: TRBJ2-3; d_call: NA; v_call: TRBV3-1/TRBV3-2; cdr3_length: 15; clone_size: NA
cdr3_aa: CASSQDGRGETQYF; cdr3_nt: TGTGCCAGCAGCCAAGATGGCCGAGGGGAGACCCAGTACTTC; j_call: TRBJ2-5; d_call: NA; v_call: TRBV4-2; cdr3_length: 14; clone_size: NA
cdr3_aa: CASSRTVNTEAFF; cdr3_nt: TGTGCCAGCAGCCGGACAGTGAACACTGAAGCTTTCTTT; j_call: TRBJ1-1; d_call: NA; v_call: TRBV21-1; cdr3_length: 13; clone_size: NA
cdr3_aa: CASSSTRRQGWSYNSPLHF; cdr3_nt: TGTGCCAGCAGTTCCACCCGCCGACAGGGTTGGTCCTATAATTCACCCCTCCACTTT; j_call: TRBJ1-6; d_call: TRBD1; v_call: TRBV28; cdr3_length: 19; clone_size: NA
cdr3_aa: CASSLKDSGDPYEQYF; cdr3_nt: TGTGCCAGCAGCTTGAAGGATAGCGGGGATCCCTACGAGCAGTACTTC; j_call: TRBJ2-7; d_call: TRBD2; v_call: TRBV7-3; cdr3_length: 16; clone_size: NA
cdr3_aa: CASTPWTGHYEQYF; cdr3_nt: TGTGCCAGCACACCTTGGACAGGGCACTACGAGCAGTACTTC; j_call: TRBJ2-7; d_call: TRBD1; v_call: TRBV6-5; cdr3_length: 14; clone_size: NA
cdr3_aa: CASSTRQGFNSPLHF; cdr3_nt: TGTGCCAGCAGCACCAGACAGGGGTTTAATTCACCCCTCCACTTT; j_call: TRBJ1-6; d_call: TRBD1; v_call: TRBV7-9; cdr3_length: 15; clone_size: NA
cdr3_aa: CASSQEGWDYEQYF; cdr3_nt: TGCGCCAGCAGCCAGGAGGGCTGGGACTACGAGCAGTACTTC; j_call: TRBJ2-7; d_call: NA; v_call: TRBV4-1; cdr3_length: 14; clone_size: NA
cdr3_aa: CASSETGLNTEAFF; cdr3_nt: TGTGCCAGTAGTGAGACAGGGTTGAACACTGAAGCTTTCTTT; j_call: TRBJ1-1; d_call: TRBD1; v_call: TRBV19; cdr3_length: 14; clone_size: NA
cdr3_aa: CASSKGQASSGNTIYF; cdr3_nt: TGTGCCAGCAGCAAAGGACAGGCGAGCTCTGGAAACACCATATATTTT; j_call: TRBJ1-3; d_call: TRBD1; v_call: TRBV5-4; cdr3_length: 16; clone_size: NA
cdr3_aa: CASSVVGTAVNEQFF; cdr3_nt: TGTGCCAGCAGCGTAGTCGGGACAGCTGTCAATGAGCAGTTCTTC; j_call: TRBJ2-1; d_call: TRBD1; v_call: TRBV9; cdr3_length: 15; clone_size: NA
cdr3_aa: CASSYVRAPDTQYF; cdr3_nt: TGTGCCAGCAGTTACGTCAGGGCTCCAGATACGCAGTATTTT; j_call: TRBJ2-3; d_call: NA; v_call: TRBV6-2/TRBV6-3; cdr3_length: 14; clone_size: NA
cdr3_aa: CASSQEKLGTGPSTDTQYF; cdr3_nt: TGCGCCAGCAGCCAAGAAAAATTGGGGACAGGCCCTAGCACAGATACGCAGTATTTT; j_call: TRBJ2-3; d_call: TRBD1; v_call: TRBV4-3; cdr3_length: 19; clone_size: NA
cdr3_aa: CASSPLPRYRTGSTGELFF; cdr3_nt: TGTGCCAGCAGCCCACTTCCCAGATACAGGACAGGGAGCACCGGGGAGCTGTTTTTT; j_call: TRBJ2-2; d_call: TRBD1; v_call: TRBV7-2; cdr3_length: 19; clone_size: NA
cdr3_aa: CSVSGVPYEQYF; cdr3_nt: TGCAGCGTCTCGGGGGTCCCCTACGAGCAGTACTTC; j_call: TRBJ2-7; d_call: NA; v_call: TRBV29-1; cdr3_length: 12; clone_size: once
cdr3_aa: CASHLGRGLNYGYTF; cdr3_nt: TGTGCCAGCCACCTCGGGAGGGGGCTTAACTATGGCTACACCTTC; j_call: TRBJ1-2; d_call: TRBD1; v_call: TRBV6-5; cdr3_length: 15; clone_size: once
cdr3_aa: CASSQDLGGAPGTEAFF; cdr3_nt: TGCGCCAGCAGCCAAGATCTTGGGGGCGCCCCGGGCACTGAAGCTTTCTTT; j_call: TRBJ1-1; d_call: NA; v_call: TRBV4-1; cdr3_length: 17; clone_size: NA
cdr3_aa: CASSPEQGLYEQYF; cdr3_nt: TGCGCCAGCAGCCCGGAACAGGGGCTTTACGAGCAGTACTTC; j_call: TRBJ2-7; d_call: TRBD1; v_call: TRBV4-1; cdr3_length: 14; clone_size: NA
cdr3_aa: CASSLPGQNYGYTF; cdr3_nt: TGTGCCAGCAGTTTACCGGGACAGAACTATGGCTACACCTTC; j_call: TRBJ1-2; d_call: TRBD1; v_call: TRBV28; cdr3_length: 14; clone_size: NA
cdr3_aa: CASSQLLDRGDGYTF; cdr3_nt: TGCGCCAGCAGCCAACTTTTGGACAGGGGAGATGGCTACACCTTC; j_call: TRBJ1-2; d_call: TRBD1; v_call: TRBV4-1; cdr3_length: 15; clone_size: NA
cdr3_aa: CASSREDTGELFF; cdr3_nt: TGTGCCAGCAGCAGGGAGGACACCGGGGAGCTGTTTTTT; j_call: TRBJ2-2; d_call: NA; v_call: TRBV2; cdr3_length: 13; clone_size: NA
cdr3_aa: CASSVGTGGPDTQYF; cdr3_nt: TGTGCCAGCAGCGTAGGGACAGGGGGCCCAGATACGCAGTATTTT; j_call: TRBJ2-3; d_call: TRBD1; v_call: TRBV9; cdr3_length: 15; clone_size: once
cdr3_aa: CASTPNSETQYF; cdr3_nt: TGTGCCAGCACCCCTAATAGTGAGACCCAGTACTTC; j_call: TRBJ2-5; d_call: NA; v_call: TRBV2; cdr3_length: 12; clone_size: NA
cdr3_aa: CAWSVPGVRSYGYTF; cdr3_nt: TGTGCCTGGAGTGTACCCGGGGTCAGGAGCTATGGCTACACCTTC; j_call: TRBJ1-2; d_call: NA; v_call: TRBV30; cdr3_length: 15; clone_size: NA
cdr3_aa: CASSLPGGGRATNEKLFF; cdr3_nt: TGTGCCAGCAGTCTTCCCGGGGGGGGCCGAGCAACTAATGAAAAACTGTTTTTT; j_call: TRBJ1-4; d_call: NA; v_call: TRBV6-6; cdr3_length: 18; clone_size: NA
cdr3_aa: CASSELPGLAVTDTQYF; cdr3_nt: TGTGCCAGCAGTGAACTACCGGGACTAGCGGTAACAGATACGCAGTATTTT; j_call: TRBJ2-3; d_call: TRBD2; v_call: TRBV6-1; cdr3_length: 17; clone_size: NA
cdr3_aa: CASSADLGGVNNQPQHF; cdr3_nt: TGTGCCAGCAGCGCGGACTTGGGGGGAGTAAACAATCAGCCCCAGCATTTT; j_call: TRBJ1-5; d_call: NA; v_call: TRBV7-6; cdr3_length: 17; clone_size: NA
cdr3_aa: CASRGQGAYEQYF; cdr3_nt: TGTGCCAGCAGAGGACAGGGGGCTTACGAGCAGTACTTC; j_call: TRBJ2-7; d_call: TRBD1; v_call: TRBV28; cdr3_length: 13; clone_size: NA
cdr3_aa: CAWSRDNGMNTEAFF; cdr3_nt: TGTGCCTGGAGCCGGGACAATGGAATGAACACTGAAGCTTTCTTT; j_call: TRBJ1-1; d_call: NA; v_call: TRBV30; cdr3_length: 15; clone_size: NA
cdr3_aa: CASSQGEVVNEQFF; cdr3_nt: TGCGCCAGCAGCCAAGGGGAGGTCGTCAATGAGCAGTTCTTC; j_call: TRBJ2-1; d_call: NA; v_call: TRBV4-3; cdr3_length: 14; clone_size: NA